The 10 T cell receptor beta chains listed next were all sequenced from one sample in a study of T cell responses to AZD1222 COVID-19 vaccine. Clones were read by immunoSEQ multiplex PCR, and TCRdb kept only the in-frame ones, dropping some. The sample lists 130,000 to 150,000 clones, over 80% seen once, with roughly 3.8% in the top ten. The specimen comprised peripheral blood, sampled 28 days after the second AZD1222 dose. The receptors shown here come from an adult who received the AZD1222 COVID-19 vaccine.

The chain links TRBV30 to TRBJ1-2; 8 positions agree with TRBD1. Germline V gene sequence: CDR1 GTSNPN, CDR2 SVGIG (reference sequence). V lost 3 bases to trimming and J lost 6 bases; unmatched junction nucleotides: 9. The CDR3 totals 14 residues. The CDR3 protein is CAWRKGGQEHGYTF. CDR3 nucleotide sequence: TGTGCCTGGAGGAAAGGGGGACAGGAACATGGCTACACCTTC.

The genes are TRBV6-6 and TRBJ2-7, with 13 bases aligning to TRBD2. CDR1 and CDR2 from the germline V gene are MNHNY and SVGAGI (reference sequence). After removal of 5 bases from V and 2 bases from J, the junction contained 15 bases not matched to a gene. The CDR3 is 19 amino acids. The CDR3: CASSPTGRLAGGRAYEQYF. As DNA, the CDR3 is TGTGCCAGCAGTCCTACGGGGAGACTAGCGGGAGGTCGAGCCTACGAGCAGTACTTC.

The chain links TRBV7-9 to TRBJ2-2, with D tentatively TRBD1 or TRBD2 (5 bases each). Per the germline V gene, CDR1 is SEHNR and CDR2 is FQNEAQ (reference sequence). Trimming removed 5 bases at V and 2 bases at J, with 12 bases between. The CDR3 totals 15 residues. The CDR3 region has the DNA TGTGCCAGCAGCCCCGGGACGGCCAACACCGGGGAGCTGTTTTTT. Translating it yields CASSPGTANTGELFF.

The CDR3 here is CATSRDRLADYGYTF. As DNA, the CDR3 is TGTGCCACCAGTAGGGACCGCCTAGCTGACTATGGCTACACCTTC. The rearrangement links TRBV15 to TRBJ1-2; TRBD1 is a possible D gene (5 bases). Germline values: CDR1 LNHNV, CDR2 YYDKDF (reference sequence). CDR3 size: 15 residues. V was trimmed by 6 bases and J by 3 bases, leaving 17 bases between them.

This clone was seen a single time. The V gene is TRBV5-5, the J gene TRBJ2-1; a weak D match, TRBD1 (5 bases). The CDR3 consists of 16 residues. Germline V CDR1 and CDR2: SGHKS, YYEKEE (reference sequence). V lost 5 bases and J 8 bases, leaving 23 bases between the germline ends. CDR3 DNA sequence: TGTGCCAGCAGGTTTATTGAAACAGGCCAGGCCGATGAGCAGTTCTTC. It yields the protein CASRFIETGQADEQFF.

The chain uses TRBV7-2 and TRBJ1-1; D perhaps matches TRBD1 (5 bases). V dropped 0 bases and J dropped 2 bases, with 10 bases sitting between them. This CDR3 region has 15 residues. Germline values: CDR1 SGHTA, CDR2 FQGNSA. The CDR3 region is CASSLAWGPNTEAFF. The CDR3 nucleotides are TGTGCCAGCAGCTTAGCATGGGGACCCAACACTGAAGCTTTCTTT.

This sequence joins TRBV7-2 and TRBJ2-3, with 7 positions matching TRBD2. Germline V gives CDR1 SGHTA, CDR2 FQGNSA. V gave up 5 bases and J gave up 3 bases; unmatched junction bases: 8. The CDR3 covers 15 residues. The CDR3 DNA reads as TGTGCCAGCAGCAAAATAGCGGGCCCGACAGATACGCAGTATTTT. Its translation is CASSKIAGPTDTQYF. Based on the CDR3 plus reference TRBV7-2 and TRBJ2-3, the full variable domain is GAGVSQSPSNKVTEKGKDVELRCDPISGHTALYWYRQSLGQGLEFLIYFQGNSAPDKSGLPSDRFSAERTGGSVSTLTIQRTQQEDSAVYLCASSKIAGPTDTQYFGPGTRLTVL.

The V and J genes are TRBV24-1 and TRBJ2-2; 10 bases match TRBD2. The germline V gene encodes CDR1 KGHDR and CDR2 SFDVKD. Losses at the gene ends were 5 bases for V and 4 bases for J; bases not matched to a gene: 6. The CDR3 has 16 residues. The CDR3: CATSASGRGSTGELFF. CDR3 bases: TGTGCCACCAGTGCTAGCGGGAGAGGGAGCACCGGGGAGCTGTTTTTT.

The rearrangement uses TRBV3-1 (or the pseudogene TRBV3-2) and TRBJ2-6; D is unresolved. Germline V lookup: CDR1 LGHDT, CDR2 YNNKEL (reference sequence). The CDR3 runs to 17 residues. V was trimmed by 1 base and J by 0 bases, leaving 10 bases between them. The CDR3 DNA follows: TGTGCCAGCAGCCAAGTCCACAGTGACTCTGGGGCCAACGTCCTGACTTTC. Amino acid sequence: CASSQVHSDSGANVLTF.

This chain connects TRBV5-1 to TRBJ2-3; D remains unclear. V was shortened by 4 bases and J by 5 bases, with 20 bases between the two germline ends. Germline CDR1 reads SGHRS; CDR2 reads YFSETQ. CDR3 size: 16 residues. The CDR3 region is CASSLFGQPALDTQYF. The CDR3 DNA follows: TGCGCCAGCAGCCTCTTCGGGCAGCCTGCTCTAGATACGCAGTATTTT. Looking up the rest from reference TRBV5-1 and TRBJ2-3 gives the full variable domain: KAGVTQTPRYLIKTRGQQVTLSCSPISGHRSVSWYQQTPGQGLQFLFEYFSETQRNKGNFPGRFSGRQFSNSRSEMNVSTLELGDSALYLCASSLFGQPALDTQYFGPGTRLTVL.